The TCR beta chain under discussion was sequenced for a study of control samples from healthy donors and cancer patients. Libraries were prepared by immunoSEQ multiplex PCR; TCRdb keeps only in-frame clonotypes and omits some of them. This table holds tens of thousands of clones, 80% to 95% found once. This receptor was identified in a man between 40 and 49 years old with colorectal cancer. The specimen was PBMCs.

CDR3 sequence: CASSPPKTGNTEAFF. CDR3 coding DNA: TGTGCCAGCTCACCACCGAAGACAGGGAACACTGAAGCTTTCTTT. The chain links TRBV18 to TRBJ1-1, with D possibly TRBD1 on 6 matching bases. V lost 0 bases and J 1 base, leaving 9 bases between the germline ends. The CDR3 spans 15 residues. CDR1 KGHSH and CDR2 LQKENI come from the germline V gene. Combining the CDR3 with reference TRBV18 and TRBJ1-1 gives the whole variable domain NAGVMQNPRHLVRRRGQEARLRCSPMKGHSHVYWYRQLPEEGLKFMVYLQKENIIDESGMPKERFSAEFPKEGPSILRIQQVVRGDSAAYFCASSPPKTGNTEAFFGQGTRLTVV.